The subject of this entry is one T cell receptor (beta chain). TCRdb's copy holds only in-frame clones and misses some; the assay was immunoSEQ multiplex PCR. The sample yields approximately 470,000 clones, 80% to 90% seen once. The data were taken from a study of blood T cell repertoires in COVID-19. This CDR3 comprises 14 residues. With 3 bases removed from V and 7 bases from J, the gap between germline ends came to 18 bases. CDR1 is SQVTM and CDR2 is ANQGSEA in the germline V gene. This chain links TRBV29-1 with TRBJ1-2; weak D call: TRBD1 (6 bases). This receptor was taken from a human donor in a cohort sampled during active COVID-19. Sequences were obtained from peripheral blood. In DNA form, the CDR3 reads TGCAGCGTTGACTCGGGACAATCGAGGAGTGGCTACACCTTC. Its translation: CSVDSGQSRSGYTF.